These 23 T cell receptor beta chains were sequenced from one sample in a study of regulatory T cells in long-lasting Graves disease. The time point denotes: newly diagnosed GD, antithyroid drugs for less than 3 months. PBMC RNA was the source of the TCR library. Arm-PCR of CDR3 regions and iRepertoire HTBI primers were the basis on which TCR beta libraries were built. MiXCR was run by TCRdb on the multiplex PCR reads, yielding one entry per CDR3 protein. This sample has a few hundred thousand distinct CDR3 sequences, with 16% found just once. Separately, the same data were catalogued under a study of T cells in Graves' hyperthyroidism and ophthalmopathy.

Sample: peripheral blood mononuclear cells (PBMCs), taken at new diagnosis, from a patient treated with antithyroid drugs. These receptor sequences come from a man aged 40-50 years with Graves disease.

A remark on this clonotype: One base separates it from a far larger clone, so it is likely a read error. The chain recombines TRBV20-1 with TRBJ2-1; TRBD2 agrees at 11 bases. Judging by the DNA end, TRBJ2-3 fits better; the J call may be wrong. Germline loops: CDR1 DFQATT, CDR2 SNEGSKA (reference sequence). This CDR3 is 17 amino acids long. In nucleotides, the CDR3 is TGCAGTGCTGAGACTAGGACTAGCGGGCGGCCGGTTAGTACGCAGTATTTT. Translation gives CSAETRTSGRPVSTQYF.

The table lists this clonotype with many counts. This chain uses TRBV12-3 or TRBV12-4 with TRBJ1-6, with TRBD1 as a possible D gene (5 bases). This CDR3 region has 17 residues. The V end lost 1 base, the J end lost 8 bases, and 18 bases lay between the germline ends. CDR3 in amino acids: CASSLEEGIRGYSPLHF. The DNA for the CDR3 is TGTGCCAGCAGTTTAGAAGAGGGGATAAGGGGATATTCACCCCTCCACTTT.

Notes on this clonotype: This may arise from a read error, as a much more abundant clone is one base away. Given the absence of the conserved phenylalanine or tryptophan at the CDR3 end, a read error is likely. The gene calls are TRBV6-1 and TRBJ1-5; possible D gene TRBD1, 5 bases. The CDR3 is 14 residues long. V lost 6 bases and J 5 bases, leaving 14 bases between the germline ends. The germline V gene has CDR1 MNHNS and CDR2 SASEGT. The CDR3 DNA follows: TGTGCCAGCAGGGCCGGGACCCAATATCAGCCCCAGCATTCT. Encoded protein: CASRAGTQYQPQHS.

This clonotype was counted a few times. The rearrangement uses TRBV5-6 and TRBJ1-1; 7 positions agree with TRBD1. From germline, CDR1 is SGHDT and CDR2 YYEEEE. With V trimmed by 3 bases and J by 0 bases, 5 bases remained unmatched. The CDR3 length is 15 residues. CDR3 region: CASSSGTVMNTEAFF. The DNA for the CDR3 is TGTGCCAGCAGCTCCGGGACAGTCATGAACACTGAAGCTTTCTTT.

This clonotype was counted many times. This chain joins TRBV12-3 or TRBV12-4 and TRBJ2-4; D might be TRBD2 (6 bases). The ends were cut back, 2 bases at V and 7 bases at J, with 15 bases in the middle. CDR3 size: 15 residues. The CDR3 sequence: CASSLFRDGRNIQYF. The CDR3 nucleotides read TGTGCCAGCAGTTTATTCAGGGATGGGAGGAACATTCAGTACTTC.

This clonotype came up many times. The chain has TRBV2 and TRBJ2-7, with 8 bases that match TRBD2. The CDR3 contains 13 residues. Germline trimming cut 6 bases from V and 6 bases from J; bases unmatched to any gene: 7. Germline assignment: CDR1 SNHLY and CDR2 FYNNEI. The CDR3 region is CASRAGASFEQYF. The CDR3 bases are TGTGCCAGCAGAGCGGGGGCCTCGTTCGAGCAGTACTTC.

This clonotype has at least ten counts. This chain uses TRBV7-2 with TRBJ2-5; TRBD2 matches 8 bases. This CDR3 contains 15 residues. J gave up 4 bases and V 3 bases, and 7 bases lay outside the gene matches. Germline-derived CDR1 and CDR2 are SGHTA and FQGNSA. The CDR3: CASSFQRGSGETQYF. The CDR3 DNA reads TGTGCCAGCAGCTTTCAGCGGGGGTCTGGAGAGACCCAGTACTTC.

This clonotype was counted ten times or more. The gene calls are TRBV28 and TRBJ1-2; weak D call: TRBD1 (6 bases). Germline CDR1 and CDR2: MDHEN and SYDVKM. V shed 8 bases and J shed 8 bases, with 21 bases lying between them. CDR3 length: 14 amino acids. The CDR3 here is CASRGGGDVRGYTF. The CDR3 DNA is TGTGCCAGCCGAGGGGGAGGGGATGTGCGAGGCTACACCTTC.

This clonotype was observed a few times. The rearrangement uses TRBV4-3 and TRBJ2-7; D not certain. V dropped 0 bases and J dropped 2 bases, with 14 bases sitting between them. CDR1 and CDR2 (germline): LGHNA, YSLEER. The CDR3 is 16 amino acids. Written as DNA, the CDR3 is TGCGCCAGCAGCCAAGATTCTGTGGCGGTGACCTACGAGCAGTACTTC. Its protein is CASSQDSVAVTYEQYF.

The chain is built from TRBV6-1 and TRBJ2-3; D uncertain. Germline V gene lookup returns CDR1 MNHNS and CDR2 SASEGT. There are 14 residues in the CDR3. Trimming pared 7 bases from V and 3 bases from J, leaving 14 bases between. The DNA for the CDR3 is TGTGCCAGCACCTCAAGGGTTGCGACAGATACGCAGTATTTT. It encodes CASTSRVATDTQYF.

This chain joins TRBV12-3 or TRBV12-4 and TRBJ1-5; TRBD1 might be the D (5 bases). With 6 bases removed from V and 0 bases from J, the gap between germline ends came to 15 bases. There are 16 residues in the CDR3. The CDR3 loop reads CASSLGVAVSNQPQHF. In nucleotides, the CDR3 is TGTGCCAGCAGCCTGGGGGTTGCAGTTAGCAATCAGCCCCAGCATTTT.

This clonotype came up many times. The J gene is TRBJ2-3, the V gene TRBV28, with 11 bases lining up with TRBD2. Germline V gene sequence: CDR1 MDHEN, CDR2 SYDVKM. This CDR3 comprises 16 residues. Unmatched junction bases numbered 4, after V lost 3 bases and J lost 2 bases. The CDR3 bases are TGTGCCAGCAGTTTGATAGCGGGGGGGGCCACAGATACGCAGTATTTT. It codes for CASSLIAGGATDTQYF.

This clonotype was counted at least ten times. J is TRBJ2-1 and V is TRBV11-1; the match to TRBD2 covers 8 bases. V trimming: 5 bases; J trimming: 3 bases; junction bases outside the gene matches: 15. Germline CDR1 SGHAT, CDR2 FQDESV (reference sequence). The CDR3 is 18 residues long. The CDR3 reads CASSPQAGDMANYNEQFF. In DNA form, the CDR3 reads TGTGCCAGCAGCCCCCAAGCGGGGGATATGGCCAACTACAATGAGCAGTTCTTC. Complete variable domain (other parts from reference TRBV11-1 and TRBJ2-1): EAEVAQSPRYKITEKSQAVAFWCDPISGHATLYWYRQILGQGPELLVQFQDESVVDDSQLPKDRFSAERLKGVDSTLKIQPAELGDSAMYLCASSPQAGDMANYNEQFFGPGTRLTVL.

This clonotype was seen more than once but under ten times. The chain joins TRBV19 to TRBJ2-7; no definite D call. Germline V CDR1 and CDR2: LNHDA, SQIVND (reference sequence). With 3 bases removed from V and 3 bases from J, the gap between germline ends came to 18 bases. The CDR3 spans 16 residues. This CDR3 reads CASSIMLRQTYYEQYF. CDR3 bases: TGTGCCAGTAGTATTATGTTGCGGCAGACTTACTACGAGCAGTACTTC.

This clonotype has a count of ten or more. The rearrangement joins TRBV12-3 or TRBV12-4 to TRBJ1-1; 9 bases match TRBD1. Trimming cost V 1 base and J 6 bases; bases outside gene matches: 12. The CDR3 sequence is 17 residues long. The CDR3 spells CASSLDGTGTKRPEAFF. CDR3 DNA sequence: TGTGCCAGCAGTTTAGATGGGACAGGGACCAAACGCCCTGAAGCTTTCTTT.

As to this clonotype: In this CDR3 the conserved last residue, phenylalanine or tryptophan, is missing, so a read error is likely. No DNA is shown, since the ends of the CDR3 on it are uncertain; the CDR3 is the one TCRdb lists. The rearrangement joins TRBV28 to TRBJ2-7; the DNA was not used to check the table's D call, TRBD1. CDR1 is MDHEN, CDR2 SYDVKM, per germline. The CDR3 has 8 amino acids, counting both end residues. The CDR3 here is CASSLLDR.

Regarding this clonotype: A much larger clone differs from this one at a single base, so this may be a read error. The chain combines TRBV28 with TRBJ2-3; 10 positions match TRBD1. The DNA matches TRBJ1-1 better at its end, which makes the J call doubtful. The CDR3 runs 14 residues. CDR1 MDHEN and CDR2 SYDVKM come from the germline V gene. The CDR3 DNA reads TGTGCCAGCAGGGACAGGGGGTTCGTTCCTAAAGCTTTCTTT. Translating gives CASRDRGFVPKAFF.

In its sample, this clonotype was seen many times. As DNA, the CDR3 is TGTGCCAGCAACCCGCGGGCAAGGAAAACCGGGGAGCTGTTTTTT. Translation: CASNPRARKTGELFF. The V call is TRBV6-1, the J call TRBJ2-2, with D possibly being TRBD2 (5 bases). The CDR3 runs to 15 residues. From germline, CDR1 is MNHNS and CDR2 SASEGT. The V gene lost 7 bases and the J gene lost 5 bases, with 17 bases spanning the gap.

In the case of this clonotype: A read error may explain this, as a much larger clone is one base away. The V and J genes are TRBV6-2 or TRBV6-3 and TRBJ1-4; TRBD1 matches at 10 bases. There are 14 residues in the CDR3. The V segment lost 6 bases and the J segment 6 bases; nucleotides outside the gene matches: 4. Per the germline V gene, CDR1 is MNHEY and CDR2 is SVGEGT. CDR3 residues: CASRETGGDEKLFF. The CDR3 coding sequence is TGTGCCAGCAGGGAGACAGGGGGCGATGAAAAACTGTTTTTT.

This clonotype was picked up many times. V is TRBV7-2 and J is TRBJ2-5, with D possibly matching TRBD1 (5 bases). The V gene lost 2 bases and the J gene lost 4 bases, with 14 bases spanning the gap. This CDR3 has 15 residues. Germline CDR1 and CDR2: SGHTA and FQGNSA. This chain's CDR3 is CASSLNKGSVETQYF. The DNA of the CDR3 is TGTGCCAGCAGCTTAAACAAGGGGTCGGTAGAGACCCAGTACTTC.

This clonotype was recorded many times. This chain connects TRBV6-5 to TRBJ2-5; D not resolved. V lost 0 bases and J 5 bases, leaving 13 bases between the germline ends. The V gene's germline CDR1 is MNHEY and CDR2 SVGAGI. CDR3 size: 15 residues. The CDR3 loop is CASSYSFTMGETQYF. The CDR3 region has the DNA TGTGCCAGCAGTTACTCGTTTACGATGGGGGAGACCCAGTACTTC.

The chain carries TRBV9 and TRBJ1-6, with 12 positions matching TRBD1. Trimming at V came to 4 bases and at J to 8 bases, leaving 7 bases not matched to a gene. The CDR3 consists of 16 residues. Germline assignment: CDR1 SGDLS and CDR2 YYNGEE. The CDR3 nucleotides read TGTGCCAGCAGCCACGGGACAGGGGGCCTCGATTCACCCCTCCACTTT. It codes for CASSHGTGGLDSPLHF.

The rearrangement links TRBV20-1 to TRBJ1-4; D is ambiguous. CDR1 DFQATT and CDR2 SNEGSKA come from the germline V gene (reference sequence). Between the trimmed V and J ends, which lost 1 base and 8 bases, there was a span of 14 bases. The CDR3 spans 14 residues. CDR3: CSARVGSSEEKLFF. The CDR3 DNA follows: TGCAGTGCTAGAGTGGGCAGTTCAGAGGAAAAACTGTTTTTT.